These 22 T cell receptor beta chains were sequenced from one sample in a study of blood T cell repertoires in COVID-19. The method was immunoSEQ multiplex PCR; TCRdb's version includes in-frame clones alone and lacks a portion of them. The sample includes about 260,000 clones, less than 90% of them seen just once. The source material was peripheral blood. These receptors were taken from a man in his 60s who had recovered from COVID-19.

This chain joins TRBV5-1 and TRBJ2-1, with a weak D call TRBD1 (5 bases). In germline, CDR1 is SGHRS, CDR2 YFSETQ. With 3 bases removed from V and 0 bases from J, the gap between germline ends came to 13 bases. The CDR3 contains 16 residues. The CDR3 nucleotides read TGCGCCAGCAGCTCGACAGTTTCTAGCTCCTACAATGAGCAGTTCTTC. Translating gives CASSSTVSSSYNEQFF.

This clone came up a few times. The chain combines TRBV7-6 with TRBJ1-5, with TRBD1 as a possible D gene (6 bases). Trimming pared 5 bases from V and 5 bases from J, leaving 16 bases between. Germline assignment: CDR1 SGHVS and CDR2 FNYEAQ. The CDR3 is 15 residues long. CDR3 sequence reads: CASSSRQGNYQPQHF. The CDR3 nucleotides are TGTGCCAGCAGCAGTAGGCAGGGGAACTATCAGCCCCAGCATTTT.

The rearrangement joins TRBV15 to TRBJ1-5, with 10 bases matching TRBD1. Germline trimming cut 7 bases from V and 5 bases from J; bases unmatched to any gene: 17. The CDR3 totals 18 residues. The V gene's germline CDR1 is LNHNV and CDR2 YYDKDF (reference sequence). CDR3 coding DNA: TGTGCCACCAACTTATTAACCCCGGGACAGGGGAGCTATCAGCCCCAGCATTTT. Translating gives CATNLLTPGQGSYQPQHF.

The chain has TRBV30 and TRBJ2-6, with 7 bases lining up with TRBD1. This CDR3 has 17 residues. Trimming removed 0 bases from V and 1 base from J; junction bases left unmatched: 6. Germline values: CDR1 GTSNPN, CDR2 SVGIG (reference sequence). The CDR3 reads CAWSVQGFASGANVLTF. CDR3 coding DNA: TGTGCCTGGAGTGTACAGGGGTTTGCATCTGGGGCCAACGTCCTGACTTTC.

This clone was found once. The chain couples TRBV10-3 to TRBJ2-5, with 7 bases lining up with TRBD1. The CDR3 length is 13 residues. Per germline, CDR1 ENHRY and CDR2 SYGVKD. Trimming at V came to 3 bases and at J to 5 bases, leaving 3 bases not matched to a gene. CDR3 amino acids: CAISEQGLETQYF. CDR3 DNA sequence: TGTGCCATCAGTGAACAGGGGCTGGAGACCCAGTACTTC.

This clone was observed once. The genes are TRBV5-1 and TRBJ2-1; 7 positions agree with TRBD1. This CDR3 is 16 amino acids long. Germline trimming cut 3 bases from V and 7 bases from J; bases unmatched to any gene: 13. In germline, CDR1 is SGHRS, CDR2 YFSETQ. The CDR3 loop is CASSSRAGTGVNEQFF. Here the CDR3 DNA reads TGCGCCAGCAGCTCGAGGGCCGGCACAGGGGTGAATGAGCAGTTCTTC.

The rearrangement links TRBV21-1 to TRBJ1-5; the D call TRBD1 from the table was never checked on the DNA. TRBV21-1 is a known pseudogene. This CDR3 has 20 residues. The CDR3 sequence is CASSKRRARDRSNSNQPQHF. The CDR3 DNA is TGTGCCAGCAGCAAACGTCGTGCCAGGGACAGGAGTAATAGCAATCAGCCCCAGCATTTT.

This chain joins TRBV11-2 and TRBJ2-7; D remains unclear. This CDR3 comprises 14 residues. Per germline, CDR1 SGHAT and CDR2 FQNNGV. The V gene lost 1 base and the J gene lost 6 bases, with 13 bases spanning the gap. The CDR3 spells CASSLVAGSREQYF. The CDR3 region has the DNA TGTGCCAGCAGCTTAGTTGCAGGATCGCGCGAGCAGTACTTC.

This chain joins TRBV20-1 and TRBJ1-5, with D uncertain. V lost 3 bases and J 2 bases, leaving 11 bases between the germline ends. The germline V gene encodes CDR1 DFQATT and CDR2 SNEGSKA (reference sequence). This CDR3 is built from 14 residues. CDR3: CSASPHGGNQPQHF. The CDR3 DNA reads as TGCAGTGCTAGTCCTCACGGGGGCAATCAGCCCCAGCATTTT.

The V and J genes are TRBV5-1 and TRBJ2-2, with 7 bases that match TRBD1. Per the germline V gene, CDR1 is SGHRS and CDR2 is YFSETQ. V was pared by 2 bases and J by 6 bases, with 4 bases of the junction left unmatched. The CDR3 contains 14 residues. CDR3 protein: CASSLRTGAGELFF. Here the CDR3 DNA reads TGCGCCAGCAGCTTAAGAACAGGGGCCGGGGAGCTGTTTTTT.

The V and J genes are TRBV6-5 and TRBJ1-1, with TRBD1 identical over 8 bases. CDR1 is MNHEY and CDR2 is SVGAGI in the germline V gene. CDR3 length: 15 residues. V was pared by 4 bases and J by 5 bases, with 9 bases of the junction left unmatched. This CDR3 reads CASSSPGQALTEAFF. DNA of the CDR3: TGTGCCAGCAGTTCCCCGGGACAGGCATTGACTGAAGCTTTCTTT.

The CDR3 region is CASSQDTDSLYGYTF. CDR3 nucleotide sequence: TGCGCCAGCAGCCAAGATACGGACAGTCTATATGGCTACACCTTC. The chain is built from TRBV4-1 and TRBJ1-2; a possible D gene is TRBD1 (6 bases). V was shortened by 0 bases and J by 5 bases, with 13 bases between the two germline ends. Germline assignment: CDR1 MGHRA and CDR2 YSYEKL. This CDR3 is built from 15 residues.

This clone appeared once. The chain combines TRBV7-2 with TRBJ2-3; D may be TRBD2 (5 bases). The ends were cut back, 2 bases at V and 3 bases at J, with 6 bases in the middle. CDR3 length equals 13 residues. Germline V gene sequence: CDR1 SGHTA, CDR2 FQGNSA. This CDR3 is CASSLPGTDTQYF. As DNA, the CDR3 is TGTGCCAGCAGCTTACCGGGAACAGATACGCAGTATTTT. The variable domain in full, completed from reference TRBV7-2 and TRBJ2-3, reads GAGVSQSPSNKVTEKGKDVELRCDPISGHTALYWYRQSLGQGLEFLIYFQGNSAPDKSGLPSDRFSAERTGGSVSTLTIQRTQQEDSAVYLCASSLPGTDTQYFGPGTRLTVL.

J is TRBJ2-7 and V is TRBV7-8, with D possibly being TRBD1 (6 bases). The CDR3 is 15 amino acids. Trimming removed 5 bases at V and 6 bases at J, with 20 bases between. The germline CDR1 and CDR2 sequences are SGHVS and FQNEAQ. The CDR3 here is CASSETGTRVSEQYF. CDR3 coding DNA: TGTGCCAGCAGCGAAACCGGGACAAGGGTGAGCGAGCAGTACTTC.

V is TRBV6-2 or TRBV6-3 and J is TRBJ2-1; the match to TRBD1 covers 8 bases. The CDR3 length is 15 residues. V was pared by 2 bases and J by 7 bases, with 7 bases of the junction left unmatched. Per the germline V gene, CDR1 is MNHEY and CDR2 is SVGEGT. The CDR3 nucleotides are TGTGCCAGCAGTTACGAGGCAGGGGGCGTGAATGAGCAGTTCTTC. Translating gives CASSYEAGGVNEQFF.

This clone occurred once. The chain recombines TRBV3-1 (or the pseudogene TRBV3-2) with TRBJ1-2; 7 nucleotides line up with TRBD1. Germline assignment: CDR1 LGHDT and CDR2 YNNKEL (reference sequence). The V gene end was trimmed by 4 bases and the J gene end by 4 bases; junction bases not matched to a gene: 12. CDR3 length: 16 residues. Written as DNA, the CDR3 is TGTGCCAGCAGCCCCAGACAGGGAGTAAGGGTCTATGGCTACACCTTC. It is translated as CASSPRQGVRVYGYTF.

V gene TRBV7-3 combines with J gene TRBJ2-5; the D is unclear. V gave up 6 bases and J gave up 5 bases, with 10 bases separating them. The CDR3 length is 12 residues. The V gene's germline CDR1 is SGHTA and CDR2 FQGTGA. The CDR3 spells CASSQASETQYF. The CDR3 DNA follows: TGTGCCAGCAGTCAAGCATCGGAGACCCAGTACTTC.

The chain combines TRBV11-1 with TRBJ1-1; 7 bases are a match to TRBD1. The CDR3 extends over 16 amino acids. Trimming cost V 7 bases and J 3 bases; bases outside gene matches: 14. Germline loops: CDR1 SGHAT, CDR2 FQDESV (reference sequence). CDR3 bases: TGTGCCAGCACCCCCGTAACAGGGGAAGGATACACTGAAGCTTTCTTT. It specifies CASTPVTGEGYTEAFF. Variable domain in full (rest from reference TRBV11-1 and TRBJ1-1): EAEVAQSPRYKITEKSQAVAFWCDPISGHATLYWYRQILGQGPELLVQFQDESVVDDSQLPKDRFSAERLKGVDSTLKIQPAELGDSAMYLCASTPVTGEGYTEAFFGQGTRLTVV.

This chain links TRBV20-1 with TRBJ2-3, with TRBD2 matching 11 bases. Germline loops: CDR1 DFQATT, CDR2 SNEGSKA (reference sequence). With V trimmed by 3 bases and J by 0 bases, 8 bases remained unmatched. This CDR3 is 17 amino acids long. The CDR3 sequence: CSASSLAGGPSTDTQYF. The CDR3 nucleotides read TGCAGTGCTAGTTCGCTAGCGGGGGGTCCAAGCACAGATACGCAGTATTTT.

Written as DNA, the CDR3 is TGTGCCAGCAGCCCGGGACAGGGTCCGGGTCATGGCTACACCTTC. Translation: CASSPGQGPGHGYTF. V and J are TRBV7-9 and TRBJ1-2; 9 nucleotides match TRBD1. Germline lookup yields CDR1 SEHNR and CDR2 FQNEAQ (reference sequence). The CDR3 consists of 15 residues. J was trimmed by 6 bases and V by 5 bases; bases with no gene match: 10.

The V and J genes are TRBV7-2 and TRBJ1-2; D gene unclear. Trimming cost V 7 bases and J 2 bases, with 14 bases left between them. The CDR3 has 14 residues. In germline, CDR1 is SGHTA, CDR2 FQGNSA. The CDR3 loop is CASTAGPQNYGYTF. The CDR3 region has the DNA TGTGCCAGCACCGCTGGGCCACAGAACTATGGCTACACCTTC.

The sample holds one count of this clone. The chain is built from TRBV10-2 and TRBJ2-3; 7 bases fit TRBD2. This CDR3 has 15 residues. Germline CDR1 reads WSHSY; CDR2 reads SAAADI. With 7 bases clipped from V and 1 base from J, the junction kept 8 bases outside the gene matches. The DNA for the CDR3 is TGCGCCAGCACCGGGGGGATCAGTGGCACAGATACGCAGTATTTT. Amino acids: CASTGGISGTDTQYF.